A single sample gave rise to the 31 T cell receptor beta chains below, sequenced in a study of T cell responses to AZD1222 COVID-19 vaccine (dated by TCRdb to the early 2020s). Library creation used the immunoSEQ multiplex PCR assay. Entries here come from immuneACCESS through TCRdb and include only in-frame sequences with V and J called. Some clones fail to appear in such tables; in the studies checked, an unresolved V gene covers under half of the shortfall, and the cause of the remainder is unknown. This sample comprises 55,000 to 65,000 clones, approximately 88% of them detected only once. Clones ranked in the top ten supply roughly 14% of the sample. The time point tag for this specimen amounts to: baseline before first vaccination. Sequenced here: peripheral blood, sampled on day 0 of AZD1222 vaccination. The receptors were gathered from an adult in good health.

This clone was seen just once. The rearrangement joins TRBV18 to TRBJ1-1, with no clear D. Trimming cost V 2 bases and J 0 bases, with 4 bases left between them. Germline V gene lookup returns CDR1 KGHSH and CDR2 LQKENI. This CDR3 contains 13 residues. The CDR3 reads CASSPALNTEAFF. The CDR3 DNA reads as TGTGCCAGCTCACCAGCCCTGAACACTGAAGCTTTCTTT.

CDR3 sequence: CASSLSGKGDEQFF. The CDR3 DNA reads TGTGCCAGCAGCCTCAGCGGGAAGGGGGATGAGCAGTTCTTC. The chain carries TRBV3-1 (or the pseudogene TRBV3-2) and TRBJ2-1; tentatively, D is TRBD2 (7 bases). CDR1 LGHDT and CDR2 YNNKEL come from the germline V gene (reference sequence). This CDR3 comprises 14 residues. V lost 4 bases and J lost 8, with 15 bases in between.

The rearrangement joins TRBV6-2 or TRBV6-3 to TRBJ2-3, with D possibly matching TRBD2 (6 bases). From germline, CDR1 is MNHEY and CDR2 SVGEGT. The CDR3 is 19 amino acids. V was shortened by 0 bases and J by 2 bases, with 21 bases between the two germline ends. As DNA, the CDR3 is TGTGCCAGCAGTTACTCGACTAGGAGTGGGGCCACGTTCACAGATACGCAGTATTTT. Amino acids: CASSYSTRSGATFTDTQYF.

This sequence joins TRBV14 and TRBJ2-7; 8 bases map to TRBD2. The CDR3 is made up of 13 amino acids. Germline V gene lookup returns CDR1 SGHDN and CDR2 FVKESK. V shed 1 base, J shed 6 bases, and the junction held 2 bases outside the gene matches. The CDR3 DNA is TGTGCCAGCAGCCAAGTTCGGGGGGGCGAGCAGTACTTC. Translation gives CASSQVRGGEQYF.

The chain combines TRBV19 with TRBJ1-2; 7 positions match TRBD1. J was trimmed by 7 bases and V by 9 bases; bases with no gene match: 11. The CDR3 has 13 amino acids. Germline V gene lookup returns CDR1 LNHDA and CDR2 SQIVND (reference sequence). CDR3 sequence reads: CASAGTAVSGYTF. CDR3 nucleotide sequence: TGTGCCAGCGCCGGGACAGCAGTCTCTGGCTACACCTTC.

The CDR3: CASSSRDSRTDTQYF. The CDR3 nucleotides are TGTGCCAGCAGCTCCCGGGACAGCCGGACAGATACGCAGTATTTT. This chain uses TRBV7-8 with TRBJ2-3, with 7 bases that match TRBD1. This CDR3 is 15 amino acids long. The V gene's germline CDR1 is SGHVS and CDR2 FQNEAQ. The V segment lost 4 bases and the J segment 3 bases; nucleotides outside the gene matches: 7. Full variable domain (outside the CDR3, taken from reference TRBV7-8 and TRBJ2-3): GAGVSQSPRYKVAKRGQDVALRCDPISGHVSLFWYQQALGQGPEFLTYFQNEAQLDKSGLPSDRFFAERPEGSVSTLKIQRTQQEDSAVYLCASSSRDSRTDTQYFGPGTRLTVL.

This clone was seen just once. The rearrangement links TRBV6-2 or TRBV6-3 to TRBJ1-1, with D uncertain. This CDR3 comprises 13 residues. Trimming stripped 1 base from V and 7 bases from J, with 10 bases between. Germline CDR1 and CDR2: MNHEY and SVGEGT. For the CDR3, the DNA is TGTGCCAGCAGTTACTTGCAGGAGGGTGAAGCTTTCTTT. This translates into CASSYLQEGEAFF.

The rearrangement joins TRBV7-2 to TRBJ2-5; 10 positions match TRBD2. Germline assignment: CDR1 SGHTA and CDR2 FQGNSA. J was trimmed by 1 base and V by 1 base; bases with no gene match: 6. This CDR3 region has 17 residues. CDR3 loop: CASSLGGSGRAQETQYF. The CDR3 DNA reads as TGTGCCAGCAGCTTAGGGGGAAGCGGGAGGGCCCAAGAGACCCAGTACTTC.

V is TRBV10-3 and J is TRBJ1-2, with D unclear. V lost 2 bases to trimming and J lost 2 bases, with 9 bases between them. The CDR3 extends over 14 amino acids. Germline CDR1 is ENHRY and CDR2 is SYGVKD. In DNA, the CDR3 is TGTGCCATCAGTGAGGGCCGGACGAACTATGGCTACACCTTC. This encodes CAISEGRTNYGYTF.

The chain employs TRBV7-3 and TRBJ1-2; TRBD1 is a possible D gene (5 bases). Germline V gene data show CDR1 as SGHTA and CDR2 as FQGTGA. Deletions cut 0 bases from V and 11 bases from J, with 16 bases between. The length of the CDR3 is 14 residues. This CDR3 reads CASSLTGETARYTF. The CDR3, as DNA: TGTGCCAGCAGCTTAACAGGGGAAACGGCTCGGTACACCTTC.

The genes are TRBV7-9 and TRBJ1-2; D call uncertain. From germline, CDR1 is SEHNR and CDR2 FQNEAQ (reference sequence). V shed 3 bases and J shed 8 bases, with 19 bases lying between them. The CDR3 covers 15 residues. The DNA of the CDR3 is TGTGCCAGCAGCTTTGTTTCCCCTTGGGAGGGAGGCTACACCTTC. It specifies CASSFVSPWEGGYTF. The full variable domain, in which reference TRBV7-9 and TRBJ1-2 provide the parts outside the CDR3, is DTGVSQNPRHKITKRGQNVTFRCDPISEHNRLYWYRQTLGQGPEFLTYFQNEAQLEKSRLLSDRFSAERPKGSFSTLEIQRTEQGDSAMYLCASSFVSPWEGGYTFGSGTRLTVV.

V is TRBV7-2 and J is TRBJ1-2, with 8 bases that match TRBD1. This CDR3 spans 14 amino acids. CDR1 and CDR2 (germline): SGHTA, FQGNSA. The trim removed 4 bases at V and 4 bases at J, leaving 5 bases unmatched. The CDR3 DNA reads TGTGCCAGCAGCTCAGACAGGGGAGCCTATGGCTACACCTTC. Protein: CASSSDRGAYGYTF.

In its sample, this clone was seen once. V usage is TRBV9 and J usage is TRBJ2-1; no clear D. Looked up from germline, CDR1 is SGDLS and CDR2 is YYNGEE. The CDR3 is 12 amino acids. Trimming took 7 bases from V and 7 from J, leaving 12 bases between them. CDR3: CASATGWNEQFF. Written as DNA, the CDR3 is TGTGCCAGCGCGACGGGCTGGAATGAGCAGTTCTTC.

This CDR3 reads CASSSRRELAGGSTDTQYF. The CDR3 region has the DNA TGTGCCAGCAGCTCCCGAAGAGAATTAGCGGGAGGAAGCACAGATACGCAGTATTTT. This sequence joins TRBV7-2 and TRBJ2-3; 10 bases agree with TRBD2. The germline V gene encodes CDR1 SGHTA and CDR2 FQGNSA. The CDR3 runs to 19 residues. With 4 bases clipped from V and 0 bases from J, the junction kept 13 bases outside the gene matches.

The CDR3 reads CASSGLIGDEQFF. CDR3 sequence (DNA): TGTGCCAGCAGTGGACTTATCGGTGATGAGCAGTTCTTC. This sequence joins TRBV2 and TRBJ2-1; D call uncertain. Trimming left V 4 bases short and J 8 bases short, with 12 bases between. The germline CDR1 and CDR2 sequences are SNHLY and FYNNEI. The CDR3 runs to 13 residues.

The V call is TRBV7-9, the J call TRBJ1-3, with TRBD1 as a possible D gene (5 bases). Germline CDR1 reads SEHNR; CDR2 reads FQNEAQ (reference sequence). This CDR3 comprises 14 residues. The V and J ends lost 3 bases and 3 bases respectively, with 9 bases between them. CDR3 loop: CASSLVGHGNTIYF. The CDR3 nucleotides are TGTGCCAGCAGCTTGGTGGGGCATGGAAACACCATATATTTT.

The chain employs TRBV19 and TRBJ2-4; possible D gene TRBD1, 6 bases. CDR3 size: 14 residues. Germline V gene sequence: CDR1 LNHDA, CDR2 SQIVND (reference sequence). V was trimmed by 3 bases and J by 6 bases, leaving 12 bases between them. The CDR3 sequence: CASSIIQGRNIQYF. The CDR3 nucleotides read TGTGCCAGTAGTATTATCCAGGGGAGAAACATTCAGTACTTC.

Only a few counts were recorded for this clone. V gene TRBV5-6 combines with J gene TRBJ1-6; TRBD1 matches 9 bases. This CDR3 is 16 amino acids long. V was clipped by 4 bases and J by 6 bases; unmatched bases: 8. Germline lookup yields CDR1 SGHDT and CDR2 YYEEEE. CDR3 bases: TGTGCCAGCAGCCCGGACAGGGGAGGGAGTAATTCACCCCTCCACTTT. It translates to CASSPDRGGSNSPLHF. Filled out from reference TRBV5-6 and TRBJ1-6, the complete variable domain reads DAGVTQSPTHLIKTRGQQVTLRCSPKSGHDTVSWYQQALGQGPQFIFQYYEEEERQRGNFPDRFSGHQFPNYSSELNVNALLLGDSALYLCASSPDRGGSNSPLHFGNGTRLTVT.

The chain has TRBV23-1 and TRBJ1-1; 7 positions match TRBD1. TRBV23-1 is noted as an ORF with a role that remains uncertain. Germline trimming cut 2 bases from V and 0 bases from J; bases unmatched to any gene: 24. This CDR3 is built from 22 residues. CDR3 protein: CASSQRSPLSPWQGVVNTEAFF. The DNA for the CDR3 is TGCGCCAGCAGTCAAAGGAGTCCCTTAAGCCCTTGGCAGGGGGTCGTGAACACTGAAGCTTTCTTT.

The chain combines TRBV2 with TRBJ2-3; D not resolved. CDR1 and CDR2 (germline): SNHLY, FYNNEI. The CDR3 contains 13 residues. V lost 7 bases and J lost 2, with 10 bases in between. CDR3 in DNA: TGTGCCAGCACTGGGGATGTCACAGATACGCAGTATTTT. As protein: CASTGDVTDTQYF.

The chain joins TRBV2 to TRBJ1-5; weak D call: TRBD1 (5 bases). Germline V gene data show CDR1 as SNHLY and CDR2 as FYNNEI. Trimming pared 8 bases from V and 7 bases from J, leaving 18 bases between. The CDR3 covers 14 residues. The CDR3 DNA follows: TGTGCCAGCGGTTGGGGTACAAAGGGGCAGCCCCAGCATTTT. Protein: CASGWGTKGQPQHF.

The chain carries TRBV7-6 and TRBJ2-7, with 8 nucleotides matching TRBD2. The CDR3 is 15 amino acids. With V trimmed by 2 bases and J by 9 bases, 12 bases remained unmatched. Germline CDR1 reads SGHVS; CDR2 reads FNYEAQ. The CDR3 here is CASSLTSGTSTGQYF. The CDR3 DNA reads TGTGCCAGCAGCTTAACTAGCGGTACCAGCACAGGGCAGTACTTC.

The chain has TRBV23-1 and TRBJ2-3; D gene ambiguous. TRBV23-1 counts as an open reading frame of uncertain function. This CDR3 comprises 17 residues. V was shortened by 6 bases and J by 2 bases, with 21 bases between the two germline ends. DNA of the CDR3: TGCGCCAGCAGCCAAGTCCCCGGGCCGACGATCACAGATACGCAGTATTTT. Encoded protein: CASSQVPGPTITDTQYF.

The chain combines TRBV3-1 (or the pseudogene TRBV3-2) with TRBJ2-1; 11 nucleotides match TRBD2. The V gene's germline CDR1 is LGHDT and CDR2 YNNKEL (reference sequence). The trim removed 4 bases at V and 7 bases at J, leaving 6 bases unmatched. CDR3 size: 15 residues. The CDR3 sequence: CASSRSGRVRNEQFF. The CDR3 DNA follows: TGTGCCAGCAGCCGTAGCGGGAGGGTGAGGAATGAGCAGTTCTTC.

The V gene is TRBV27, the J gene TRBJ1-6; the match to TRBD1 covers 7 bases. The CDR3 length is 14 residues. Germline trimming cut 6 bases from V and 10 bases from J; bases unmatched to any gene: 9. Germline V lookup: CDR1 MNHEY, CDR2 SMNVEV (reference sequence). CDR3 protein: CASRRTGDWSPLHF. CDR3 sequence (DNA): TGTGCCAGCAGGCGTACAGGGGACTGGTCACCCCTCCACTTT.

This sequence joins TRBV6-6 and TRBJ1-5; D unclear. Germline V gene lookup returns CDR1 MNHNY and CDR2 SVGAGI (reference sequence). This CDR3 is 19 amino acids long. V was clipped by 5 bases and J by 2 bases, with 25 bases between them. Here the CDR3 DNA reads TGTGCCAGCAGTCCCCAGCCCATTACAAGGATATTTGGCAATCAGCCCCAGCATTTT. This codes for CASSPQPITRIFGNQPQHF.

V gene TRBV11-2 combines with J gene TRBJ2-7; unclear D gene. Trimming removed 4 bases from V and 4 bases from J, with 17 bases in between. Germline assignment: CDR1 SGHAT and CDR2 FQNNGV. The CDR3 consists of 15 residues. The CDR3 sequence is CASSSNQANPYEQYF. CDR3 coding DNA: TGTGCCAGCAGCTCAAATCAGGCGAACCCTTACGAGCAGTACTTC.

V and J are TRBV9 and TRBJ1-6; possibly TRBD1 for D (6 bases). The germline CDR1 and CDR2 sequences are SGDLS and YYNGEE. V was cut by 6 bases and J by 7 bases, with 17 bases left in between. The CDR3 loop spans 15 amino acids. This chain's CDR3 is CASTLGGSPNSPLHF. For the CDR3, the DNA is TGTGCCAGCACCCTCGGGGGCAGCCCAAATTCACCCCTCCACTTT.

For the CDR3, the DNA is TGCGCCAGCAGCTTGGCCAGAACTAGCGGGAGGGCCTCCTACGAGCAGTACTTC. Translated: CASSLARTSGRASYEQYF. V gene TRBV5-1 combines with J gene TRBJ2-7, with 13 bases matching TRBD2. Looked up from germline, CDR1 is SGHRS and CDR2 is YFSETQ. CDR3 size: 18 residues. V dropped 0 bases and J dropped 0; count of bases not matched to a gene: 6. The whole variable domain, remainder taken from reference TRBV5-1 and TRBJ2-7, is KAGVTQTPRYLIKTRGQQVTLSCSPISGHRSVSWYQQTPGQGLQFLFEYFSETQRNKGNFPGRFSGRQFSNSRSEMNVSTLELGDSALYLCASSLARTSGRASYEQYFGPGTRLTVT.

The chain employs TRBV3-1 (or the pseudogene TRBV3-2) and TRBJ2-7, with 9 nucleotides matching TRBD1. This CDR3 is built from 12 residues. Trimming removed 6 bases from V and 5 bases from J; junction bases left unmatched: 2. Germline V gene lookup returns CDR1 LGHDT and CDR2 YNNKEL (reference sequence). The CDR3 DNA is TGTGCCAGCAGGGGGACAGGGAACGAGCAGTACTTC. This sequence encodes CASRGTGNEQYF.

This clone showed up just a few times. The chain recombines TRBV21-1 with TRBJ2-6; the D call in the table, TRBD2, was not verified against the DNA. TRBV21-1 is noted as a pseudogene. The CDR3 has 15 amino acids. The CDR3: CAGIRWEAGANVLTF. The CDR3 DNA follows: TGTGCCGGTATTAGGTGGGAGGCCGGGGCCAACGTCCTGACTTTC.